The source of this T cell receptor (beta chain) is a study of blood T cells in healthy people across ages. J was trimmed by 9 bases and V by 8 bases; bases with no gene match: 9. This CDR3 contains 14 residues. Germline CDR1 and CDR2: PRHDT and FYEKMQ (reference sequence). The second PCR ran roughly 6 to 11 cycles with a sample-barcoded 5' primer and J-beta primers. MiXCR was run by TCRdb on the 5' RACE reads, yielding one entry per CDR3 protein. The sample has hundreds of thousands of distinct CDR3 sequences, 62% seen once. This clonotype was detected a few times. Material: blood. V and J are TRBV13 and TRBJ1-6; TRBD1 aligns across 8 bases. The receptor comes from a man aged 25 to 45 in good health. CDR3 sequence: CASATTGDISPLHF. The CDR3 DNA reads TGTGCCAGCGCGACGACAGGGGATATTTCACCCCTCCACTTT.